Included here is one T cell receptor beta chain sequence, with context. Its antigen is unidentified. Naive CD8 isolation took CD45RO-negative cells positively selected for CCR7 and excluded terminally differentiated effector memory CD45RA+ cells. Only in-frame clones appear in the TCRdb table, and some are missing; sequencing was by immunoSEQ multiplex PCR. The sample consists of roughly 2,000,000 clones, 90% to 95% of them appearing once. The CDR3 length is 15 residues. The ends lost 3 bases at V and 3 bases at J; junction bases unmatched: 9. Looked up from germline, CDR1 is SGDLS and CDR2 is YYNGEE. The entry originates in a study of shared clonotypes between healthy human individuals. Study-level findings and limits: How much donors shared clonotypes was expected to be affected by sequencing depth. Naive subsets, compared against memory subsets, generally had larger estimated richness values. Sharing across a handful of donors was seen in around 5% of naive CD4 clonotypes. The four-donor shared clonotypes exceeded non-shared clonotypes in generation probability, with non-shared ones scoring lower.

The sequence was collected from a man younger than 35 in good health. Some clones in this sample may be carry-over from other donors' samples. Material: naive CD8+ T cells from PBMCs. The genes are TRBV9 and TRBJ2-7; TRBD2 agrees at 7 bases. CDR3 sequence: CASSGIGGSGYEQYF. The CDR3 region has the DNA TGTGCCAGCAGCGGCATTGGCGGGAGTGGCTACGAGCAGTACTTC.